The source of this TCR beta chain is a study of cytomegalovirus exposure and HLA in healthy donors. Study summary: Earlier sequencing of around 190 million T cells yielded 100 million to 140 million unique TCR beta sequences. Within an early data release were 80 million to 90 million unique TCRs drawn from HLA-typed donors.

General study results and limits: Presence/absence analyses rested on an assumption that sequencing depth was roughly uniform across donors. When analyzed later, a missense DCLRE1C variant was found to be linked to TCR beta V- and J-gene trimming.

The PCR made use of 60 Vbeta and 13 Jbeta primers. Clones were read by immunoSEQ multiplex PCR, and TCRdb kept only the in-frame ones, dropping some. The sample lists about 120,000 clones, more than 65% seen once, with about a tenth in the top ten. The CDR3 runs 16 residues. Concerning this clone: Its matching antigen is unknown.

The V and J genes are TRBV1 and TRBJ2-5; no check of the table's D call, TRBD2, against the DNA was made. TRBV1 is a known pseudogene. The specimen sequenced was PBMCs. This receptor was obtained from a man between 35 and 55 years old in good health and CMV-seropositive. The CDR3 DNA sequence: TGCACCAGCACCCTAAGGTTAGCGGGGGGTAAAGAGACCCAGTACTTC. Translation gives CTSTLRLAGGKETQYF.